These 32 T cell receptor beta chains share one sample of origin, sequenced in a study of cytomegalovirus exposure and HLA in healthy donors. The primer mix had 60 Vbeta and 13 Jbeta primers. The data were produced by immunoSEQ multiplex PCR, yet TCRdb's version contains in-frame clones alone and is incomplete. The data show about 160,000 clones, roughly 80% seen once. Sequencing input: PBMCs. These TCRs come from a female donor in good health and CMV-seronegative.

The chain recombines TRBV18 with TRBJ2-7, with 9 positions matching TRBD1. V shed 6 bases and J 2 bases; nucleotides not matched to a gene: 8. The germline V gene has CDR1 KGHSH and CDR2 LQKENI. The CDR3 loop spans 15 amino acids. This chain's CDR3 is CASSTNRGLPYEQYF. The CDR3 bases are TGTGCCAGCTCTACTAACAGGGGGCTGCCCTACGAGCAGTACTTC.

V and J are TRBV15 and TRBJ1-1, with D maybe TRBD1 (5 bases). Deletions cut 0 bases from V and 7 bases from J, with 15 bases between. The length of the CDR3 is 15 residues. CDR1 and CDR2 (germline): LNHNV, YYDKDF (reference sequence). CDR3 in amino acids: CATSRDGAGGDEAFF. The CDR3 DNA follows: TGTGCCACCAGCAGAGATGGGGCAGGCGGGGATGAAGCTTTCTTT.

The chain uses TRBV6-1 and TRBJ2-3, with 10 nucleotides matching TRBD2. This CDR3 is 16 amino acids long. In germline, CDR1 is MNHNS, CDR2 SASEGT. V lost 0 bases to trimming and J lost 3 bases; unmatched junction nucleotides: 3. CDR3 protein: CASSEAQRGGTDTQYF. DNA of the CDR3: TGTGCCAGCAGTGAAGCCCAGCGGGGGGGAACAGATACGCAGTATTTT.

A few counts support this clone. V usage is TRBV7-3 and J usage is TRBJ1-5; D remains unclear. CDR3 length: 16 residues. The V end lost 3 bases, the J end lost 1 base, and 13 bases lay between the germline ends. Germline loops: CDR1 SGHTA, CDR2 FQGTGA. CDR3 in DNA: TGTGCCAGCAGCTTGGGAGGCAGAGCCAGCAATCAGCCCCAGCATTTT. It specifies CASSLGGRASNQPQHF.

The CDR3: CASSLGDRTEAFF. CDR3 DNA sequence: TGCGCCAGCAGCTTGGGGGACAGGACTGAAGCTTTCTTT. J is TRBJ1-1 and V is TRBV5-1, with 8 bases identical to TRBD1. The CDR3 consists of 13 residues. Per the germline V gene, CDR1 is SGHRS and CDR2 is YFSETQ. Trimming cost V 0 bases and J 5 bases; bases outside gene matches: 0.

This clone came up once. J is TRBJ2-5 and V is TRBV6-1; 8 positions agree with TRBD1. The end of the DNA is better explained by TRBJ2-7, so the J call may be wrong. Germline V gene data show CDR1 as MNHNS and CDR2 as SASEGT. This CDR3 region has 15 residues. The CDR3 bases are TGTGCCAGCAGTGAATGGGGACAGGCTACCTACGAGCAGTACTTC. Amino acid sequence: CASSEWGQATYEQYF.

This sequence joins TRBV9 and TRBJ1-3, with a weak D call TRBD1 (6 bases). Trimming cost V 3 bases and J 0 bases, with 10 bases left between them. The CDR3 sequence is 15 residues long. Germline V gene sequence: CDR1 SGDLS, CDR2 YYNGEE. The CDR3 sequence is CASSAQGLSGNTIYF. The CDR3 region has the DNA TGTGCCAGCAGCGCACAGGGTCTCTCTGGAAACACCATATATTTT.

This chain uses TRBV29-1 with TRBJ2-6, with unresolved D. The CDR3 consists of 14 residues. V lost 5 bases, J lost 4 bases, and 12 bases lay in between. Germline loops: CDR1 SQVTM, CDR2 ANQGSEA. CDR3 in amino acids: CSVSSYSGANVLTF. In nucleotides, the CDR3 is TGCAGCGTTTCCAGTTATTCCGGGGCCAACGTCCTGACTTTC.

This chain joins TRBV10-1 and TRBJ2-2; 7 bases line up with TRBD2. V lost 4 bases, J lost 5 bases, and 10 bases stayed unmatched. There are 16 residues in the CDR3. CDR1 and CDR2 from the germline V gene are WNHNN and SYGVQD (reference sequence). The CDR3 region has the DNA TGCGCCAGCAGTGGAAGAGCGGGACGGTCGACCGGGGAGCTGTTTTTT. Protein: CASSGRAGRSTGELFF.

This chain connects TRBV7-8 to TRBJ2-7, with 7 bases aligning to TRBD2. The CDR3 runs to 12 residues. V was pared by 6 bases and J by 4 bases, with 3 bases of the junction left unmatched. The germline gives CDR1 SGHVS, CDR2 FQNEAQ. In DNA, the CDR3 is TGTGCCAGCAGTCCAGCGGGGTACGAGCAGTACTTC. Amino acids: CASSPAGYEQYF.

DNA for the CDR3: TGTGCCTGGAGGGACACCGGGACTAGCGGTCAAGAGACCCAGTACTTC. Residues: CAWRDTGTSGQETQYF. The V and J genes are TRBV30 and TRBJ2-5, with 11 bases aligning to TRBD2. The CDR3 extends over 16 amino acids. Trimming cost V 3 bases and J 2 bases; bases outside gene matches: 8. CDR1 is GTSNPN and CDR2 is SVGIG in the germline V gene (reference sequence).

The chain couples TRBV9 to TRBJ2-1, with 14 bases aligning to TRBD2. This CDR3 contains 16 residues. CDR1 and CDR2 from the germline V gene are SGDLS and YYNGEE. J gave up 9 bases and V 0 bases, and 5 bases lay outside the gene matches. This CDR3 is CASSVGGTSGSIEQFF. The CDR3 DNA follows: TGTGCCAGCAGCGTAGGAGGGACTAGCGGGAGTATTGAGCAGTTCTTC.

The chain links TRBV5-8 to TRBJ2-7; D is perhaps TRBD1 (6 bases). The CDR3 sequence is 14 residues long. Trimming took off 3 bases at V and 5 bases at J, with 15 bases between the two ends. Germline CDR1 is SGHTS and CDR2 is YDEGEE. The CDR3 coding sequence is TGTGCCAGCAGCTGGGGGCTAGCCGGGGACGAGCAGTACTTC. As protein: CASSWGLAGDEQYF.

The rearrangement links TRBV19 to TRBJ2-5, with 7 bases lining up with TRBD1. The CDR3 is 15 amino acids. V was clipped by 3 bases and J by 4 bases; unmatched bases: 8. In germline, CDR1 is LNHDA, CDR2 SQIVND (reference sequence). The CDR3 region has the DNA TGTGCCAGTAGTATGACAGGGTCATCAGGAGAGACCCAGTACTTC. Its translation is CASSMTGSSGETQYF.

The table lists this clone with a few counts. The chain is built from TRBV10-3 and TRBJ2-7; D remains unclear. CDR1 and CDR2 from the germline V gene are ENHRY and SYGVKD. The CDR3 loop spans 13 amino acids. Trimming removed 6 bases at V and 1 base at J, with 10 bases between. CDR3 bases: TGTGCCATCAGCCCCCCCGGTTCCTACGAGCAGTACTTC. Protein sequence: CAISPPGSYEQYF.

This rearrangement joins TRBV7-2 to TRBJ2-7; 9 bases align to TRBD1. Germline V gene sequence: CDR1 SGHTA, CDR2 FQGNSA. The V and J ends lost 3 bases and 5 bases, in that order; junction bases with no gene match: 5. This CDR3 is 14 amino acids long. The CDR3 DNA reads TGTGCCAGCAGCTTCAGGACAGGGGTCAACGAGCAGTACTTC. Translation: CASSFRTGVNEQYF.

The chain links TRBV11-3 to TRBJ2-7, with 7 bases that match TRBD2. Unmatched junction bases numbered 7, after V lost 1 base and J lost 4 bases. Germline assignment: CDR1 SGHNT and CDR2 YENEEA. This CDR3 comprises 15 residues. Written as DNA, the CDR3 is TGTGCCAGCAGCTTAGCTGGCGGGGGAGAATACGAGCAGTACTTC. Its protein product is CASSLAGGGEYEQYF.

This chain joins TRBV5-1 and TRBJ2-1; 13 bases line up with TRBD2. This CDR3 spans 16 amino acids. V lost 0 bases, J lost 7 bases, and 4 bases stayed unmatched. From germline, CDR1 is SGHRS and CDR2 YFSETQ. CDR3 in DNA: TGCGCCAGCAGCTTGGACGGACTAGCGGGGGAGAATGAGCAGTTCTTC. This encodes CASSLDGLAGENEQFF.

The chain has TRBV10-3 and TRBJ2-2; no reliable D call. Germline CDR1 and CDR2: ENHRY and SYGVKD. The CDR3 runs to 13 residues. Trimming cost V 3 bases and J 7 bases, with 9 bases left between them. The CDR3 DNA reads TGTGCCATCAGTGACATTGGGCGCGGGGAGCTGTTTTTT. Its protein product is CAISDIGRGELFF.

The genes are TRBV27 and TRBJ2-7; 7 positions agree with TRBD1. Germline V gene sequence: CDR1 MNHEY, CDR2 SMNVEV (reference sequence). V trimming: 5 bases; J trimming: 2 bases; junction bases outside the gene matches: 12. The CDR3 runs to 16 residues. The CDR3: CASSPTRTGSAYEQYF. The CDR3 DNA sequence: TGTGCCAGCAGTCCGACAAGGACAGGTAGCGCCTACGAGCAGTACTTC.

The CDR3 loop is CASSIGGADIQYF. CDR3 nucleotides: TGTGCCAGCAGTATAGGAGGGGCGGACATTCAGTACTTC. The chain joins TRBV2 to TRBJ2-4, with D perhaps matching TRBD2 (6 bases). Germline CDR1 is SNHLY and CDR2 is FYNNEI. The CDR3 runs 13 residues. V was clipped by 5 bases and J by 8 bases, with 13 bases between them.

The chain carries TRBV6-1 and TRBJ2-7; TRBD2 agrees at 11 bases. J lost 7 bases, V lost 3 bases, and 8 bases had no gene match. Germline V gene lookup returns CDR1 MNHNS and CDR2 SASEGT. The CDR3 totals 15 residues. CDR3 loop: CASSEVAGGPGEQYF. CDR3 coding DNA: TGTGCCAGCAGTGAGGTAGCGGGAGGGCCGGGTGAGCAGTACTTC.

The V call is TRBV2, the J call TRBJ1-2, with D possibly TRBD1 on 6 matching bases. The CDR3 covers 13 residues. Trimming removed 4 bases at V and 8 bases at J, with 14 bases between. Germline V gene data show CDR1 as SNHLY and CDR2 as FYNNEI. The CDR3 DNA follows: TGTGCCAGCAGTGTGGTGGGGGCGCGGGGCTACACCTTC. This gives the protein CASSVVGARGYTF.

This clone occurred a few times. The chain has TRBV2 and TRBJ1-2, with D tentatively TRBD1 (5 bases). The V gene lost 5 bases and the J gene lost 2 bases, with 6 bases spanning the gap. CDR3 size: 12 residues. The germline V gene has CDR1 SNHLY and CDR2 FYNNEI. Written as DNA, the CDR3 is TGTGCCAGCAGTCCAGGGAACTATGGCTACACCTTC. Translating it yields CASSPGNYGYTF.

The chain couples TRBV5-1 to TRBJ1-4, with 9 bases identical to TRBD1. Trimming took 0 bases from V and 6 from J; bases not matched to a gene: 3. Germline V gives CDR1 SGHRS, CDR2 YFSETQ. The CDR3 is made up of 15 amino acids. The CDR3 coding sequence is TGCGCCAGCAGCTTGGAGGGACAGGGAGATGAAAAACTGTTTTTT. This gives the protein CASSLEGQGDEKLFF.

In its sample, this clone was seen once. The J gene is TRBJ2-5, the V gene TRBV6-5; a weak D match, TRBD2 (6 bases). The CDR3 sequence is 14 residues long. V lost 4 bases to trimming and J lost 5 bases, with 14 bases between them. Germline assignment: CDR1 MNHEY and CDR2 SVGAGI. CDR3 sequence reads: CASSSSGTGETQYF. The CDR3 region has the DNA TGTGCCAGCAGTTCATCAGGGACTGGCGAGACCCAGTACTTC.

The chain links TRBV9 to TRBJ2-7, with 7 bases aligning to TRBD1. The length of the CDR3 is 15 residues. V lost 4 bases, J lost 3 bases, and 10 bases stayed unmatched. Germline CDR1 is SGDLS and CDR2 is YYNGEE. The chain's CDR3 is CASSPIPTGNYEQYF. CDR3 sequence (DNA): TGTGCCAGCAGCCCGATTCCGACAGGGAACTACGAGCAGTACTTC.

This clone showed up just once. This chain connects TRBV25-1 to TRBJ2-1; 10 bases are shared with TRBD2. V was clipped by 6 bases and J by 6 bases; unmatched bases: 2. Looked up from germline, CDR1 is MGHDK and CDR2 is SYGVNS. The CDR3 contains 13 residues. The CDR3 DNA reads TGTGCCAGCAGACTAGCGGGATTCAATGAGCAGTTCTTC. This sequence encodes CASRLAGFNEQFF.

This chain uses TRBV6-5 with TRBJ1-2; TRBD1 is a possible D gene (6 bases). Germline CDR1 reads MNHEY; CDR2 reads SVGAGI. The ends were cut back, 2 bases at V and 8 bases at J, with 15 bases in the middle. The CDR3 has 14 residues. The CDR3 DNA sequence: TGTGCCAGCAGTTACATCGTGGGGGCAGGGGGCTACACCTTC. Its protein product is CASSYIVGAGGYTF.

This chain joins TRBV5-4 and TRBJ2-2; D unresolved. Trimming took off 4 bases at V and 6 bases at J, with 16 bases between the two ends. Germline V gene sequence: CDR1 SGHNT, CDR2 YYREEE (reference sequence). The CDR3 is 15 residues long. The CDR3 DNA reads as TGTGCCAGCAGCCCTAGAGGCGCCCCCCCCGGGGAGCTGTTTTTT. Protein sequence: CASSPRGAPPGELFF.

The V and J genes are TRBV28 and TRBJ1-2; perhaps TRBD1 as D (6 bases). The germline V gene has CDR1 MDHEN and CDR2 SYDVKM. The CDR3 is 15 amino acids. V lost 2 bases and J 3 bases, leaving 13 bases between the germline ends. The CDR3 region has the DNA TGTGCCAGCAGTTTAGGGGGGGAGGGGGACTATGGCTACACCTTC. Encoded protein: CASSLGGEGDYGYTF.

The chain joins TRBV6-5 to TRBJ2-7; TRBD1 agrees at 7 bases. V gave up 5 bases and J gave up 2 bases; unmatched junction bases: 9. The CDR3 is made up of 15 amino acids. The germline V gene encodes CDR1 MNHEY and CDR2 SVGAGI. CDR3 DNA: TGTGCCAGCAGTCGGCCGGGACAGCCGGCCTACGAGCAGTACTTC. It specifies CASSRPGQPAYEQYF.